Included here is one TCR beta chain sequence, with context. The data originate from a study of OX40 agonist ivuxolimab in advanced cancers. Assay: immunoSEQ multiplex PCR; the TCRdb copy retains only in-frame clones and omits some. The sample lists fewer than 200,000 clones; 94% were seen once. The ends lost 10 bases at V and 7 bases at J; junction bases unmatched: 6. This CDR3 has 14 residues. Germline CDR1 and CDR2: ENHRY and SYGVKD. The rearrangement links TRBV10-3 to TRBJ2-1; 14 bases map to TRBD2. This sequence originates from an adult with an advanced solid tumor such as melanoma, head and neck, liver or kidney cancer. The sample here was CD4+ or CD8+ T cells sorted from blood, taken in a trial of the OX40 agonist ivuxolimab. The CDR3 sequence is CATGTSGGVNEQFF. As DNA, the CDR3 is TGTGCCACCGGGACTAGCGGGGGTGTGAATGAGCAGTTCTTC.